This entry is about one T cell receptor (beta chain). One end of the junction varies from germline; a read error may be responsible. This specimen comes from a study of PD-L1 blockade in urothelial cancer. Profiling relied on immunoSEQ multiplex PCR, and the TCRdb table lists in-frame clones only, not all of them. The sample contains 100,000 or so clones, about 85% of which appear only once. Germline V gene sequence: CDR1 SGHRS, CDR2 YFSETQ. This CDR3 spans 17 amino acids. The sequence was collected from a man aged 45-65 years with urothelial cancer. The sequenced sample was PBMCs, obtained around atezolizumab (anti-PD-L1) treatment. The chain uses TRBV5-1 and TRBJ2-5, with 7 positions matching TRBD1. CDR3 sequence reads: CASSYQGTVNNQETQYF. The DNA for the CDR3 is TGCGCCAGTAGCTACCAGGGGACAGTCAATAACCAAGAGACCCAGTACTTC. The full variable domain, its missing parts supplied by reference TRBV5-1 and TRBJ2-5, is KAGVTQTPRYLIKTRGQQVTLSCSPISGHRSVSWYQQTPGQGLQFLFEYFSETQRNKGNFPGRFSGRQFSNSRSEMNVSTLELGDSALYLCASSYQGTVNNQETQYFGPGTRLLVL.